This T cell receptor beta chain was sequenced for a study of cytomegalovirus exposure and HLA in healthy donors. Study context: HLA-typed donors were the source of approximately 88 million unique TCRs, which an early data release held. Study-wide results and caveats: A prior analysis recorded that most TCR beta V segments were productive about 87% or about 30% of the time. A later analysis associated 15,000 to 20,000 TCR beta sequences with HLA alleles at a 0.05 false discovery rate. The authors listed over 150 TCR beta chains as cytomegalovirus-associated.

Vbeta (60) and Jbeta (13) primers were used in the PCR. Method: immunoSEQ multiplex PCR; TCRdb's copy keeps in-frame clones and lacks some. The sample holds fewer than 150,000 clones, 60% to 85% seen once. This clone was seen more than once but under ten times. Its antigen remains unidentified. The CDR3 has 14 residues. V dropped 3 bases and J dropped 7 bases, with 16 bases sitting between them. The germline V gene encodes CDR1 KGHSH and CDR2 LQKENI. The sequenced material came from PBMCs. This receptor was taken from a woman aged 40-49 years in good health and CMV-seropositive. This sequence joins TRBV18 and TRBJ2-7; TRBD2 might be the D (5 bases). CDR3 nucleotides: TGTGCCAGCTCACCCTTATCATCATCGGGGGAGCAGTACTTC. Its protein is CASSPLSSSGEQYF.